The T cell receptor beta chain under discussion was sequenced for a study of cytotoxic CD8 clonotypes in ibrutinib-treated CLL. On the study more broadly: Response sampling occurred after a median 12 months of treatment (range 6 to 36). On average, each sample had approximately 280,000 productive templates and more than 75,000 productive rearrangements. General study points: Clonality went up at ibrutinib response and then declined back toward baseline at progression. Private clonotypes, not public ones, expanded at ibrutinib response.

This clone was picked up a small number of times. Its target is not known. V dropped 0 bases and J dropped 0 bases, with 6 bases sitting between them. Germline CDR1 KGHSY, CDR2 FQNENV. This CDR3 is built from 15 residues. Clones were sequenced by immunoSEQ multiplex PCR, and TCRdb holds only the in-frame ones, with some missing. The sample includes approximately 100,000 clones, 58% of them seen just once. The rearrangement uses TRBV16 and TRBJ2-4; D ambiguous. The sample was PBMCs, taken after 24 months of ibrutinib treatment. This sequence originates from a human donor with chronic lymphocytic leukemia. The CDR3 DNA sequence: TGTGCCAGCAGCCAATCTTCAGAAGCCAAAAACATTCAGTACTTC. Translated: CASSQSSEAKNIQYF.